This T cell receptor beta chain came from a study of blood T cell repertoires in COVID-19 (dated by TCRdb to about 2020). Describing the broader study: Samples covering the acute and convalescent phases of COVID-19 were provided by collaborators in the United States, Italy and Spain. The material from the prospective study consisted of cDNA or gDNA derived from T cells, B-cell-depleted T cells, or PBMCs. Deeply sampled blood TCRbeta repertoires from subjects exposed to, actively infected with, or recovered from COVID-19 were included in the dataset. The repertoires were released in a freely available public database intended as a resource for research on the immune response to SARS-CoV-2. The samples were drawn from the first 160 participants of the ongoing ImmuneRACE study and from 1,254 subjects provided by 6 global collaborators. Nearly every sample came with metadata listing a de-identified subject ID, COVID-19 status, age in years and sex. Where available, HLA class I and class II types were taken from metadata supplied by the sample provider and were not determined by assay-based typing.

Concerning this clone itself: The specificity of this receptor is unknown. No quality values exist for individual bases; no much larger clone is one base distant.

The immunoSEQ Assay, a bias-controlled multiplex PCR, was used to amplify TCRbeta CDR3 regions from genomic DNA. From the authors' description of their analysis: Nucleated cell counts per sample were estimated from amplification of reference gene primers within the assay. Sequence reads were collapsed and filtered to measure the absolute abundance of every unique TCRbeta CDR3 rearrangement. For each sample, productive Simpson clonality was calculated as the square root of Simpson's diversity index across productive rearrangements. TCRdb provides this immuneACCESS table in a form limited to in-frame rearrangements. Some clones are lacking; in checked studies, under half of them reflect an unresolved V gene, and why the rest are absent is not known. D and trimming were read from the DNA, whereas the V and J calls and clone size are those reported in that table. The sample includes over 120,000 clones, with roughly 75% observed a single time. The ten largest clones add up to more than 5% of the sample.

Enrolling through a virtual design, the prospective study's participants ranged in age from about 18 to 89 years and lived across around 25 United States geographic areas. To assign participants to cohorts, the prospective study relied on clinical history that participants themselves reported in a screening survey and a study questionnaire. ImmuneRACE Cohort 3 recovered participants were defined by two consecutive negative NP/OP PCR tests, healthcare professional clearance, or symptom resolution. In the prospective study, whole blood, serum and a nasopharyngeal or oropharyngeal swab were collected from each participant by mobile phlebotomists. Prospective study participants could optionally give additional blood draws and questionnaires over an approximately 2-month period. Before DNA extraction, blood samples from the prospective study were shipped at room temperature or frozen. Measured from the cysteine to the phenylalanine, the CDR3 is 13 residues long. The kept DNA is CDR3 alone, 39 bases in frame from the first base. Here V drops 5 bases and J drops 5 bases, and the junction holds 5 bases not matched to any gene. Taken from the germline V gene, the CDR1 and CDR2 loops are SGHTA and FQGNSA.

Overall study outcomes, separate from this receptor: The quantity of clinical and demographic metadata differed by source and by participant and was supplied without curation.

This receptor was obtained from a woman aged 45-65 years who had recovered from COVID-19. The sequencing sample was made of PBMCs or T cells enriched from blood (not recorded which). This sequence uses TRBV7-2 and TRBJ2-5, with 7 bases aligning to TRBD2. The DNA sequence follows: TGTGCCAGCAGCGCCCTCGGGGGGGAGACCCAGTACTTC. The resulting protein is CASSALGGETQYF.